The clone carrying this T cell receptor beta chain was detected once. This record comes from a study of blood T cell repertoires in COVID-19. Background on the study: Spain, Italy and the United States supplied samples that represented acute and convalescent COVID-19.

CDR3 length equals 14 residues. Per the germline V gene, CDR1 is SEHNR and CDR2 is FQNEAQ (reference sequence). The V end was cut by 2 bases, the J end by 5 bases, with 12 bases between. Assay used: immunoSEQ multiplex PCR; TCRdb lists only in-frame clones, some missing. The profile shows fewer than 250,000 clones, roughly 85% of them singletons. This sequence joins TRBV7-9 and TRBJ2-5; D might be TRBD1 (6 bases). The sample comprised peripheral blood. The sequence was collected from a woman in her 40s with active or convalescent COVID-19. The CDR3 bases are TGTGCCAGCAGCTTATTGGGGGCGGTGGAGACCCAGTACTTC. Residues: CASSLLGAVETQYF.